One and the same sample provided the 11 T cell receptor beta chains below, sequenced in a study of vaccination and CD4 T cells after COVID-19. No antigens are known for them. The Oncomine TCR Beta short-read assay sequenced DNA from cultured CD4+ T cells. TCRdb called the PCR reads again in MiXCR, with one record for every CDR3 protein. The sample comprises thousands of distinct CDR3 sequences, 52% of which are singletons, and 24% rests with the top ten. Treatment noted: approximately nine-day PBMC culture with coronavirus spike peptide pools or control peptides (ViraFEST assay). According to the study, CD4+ T cells from the unexposed donor were gathered ahead of the COVID-19 pandemic (2011-2018). The material sequenced was CD4+ T cells from blood, cultured in vitro. The source of these receptors is a human donor in good health.

This rearrangement joins TRBV20-1 to TRBJ1-1, with TRBD1 as a possible D gene (6 bases). V lost 6 bases and J 3 bases, leaving 17 bases between the germline ends. CDR3 size: 14 residues. Germline CDR1 and CDR2: DFQATT and SNEGSKA (reference sequence). The CDR3 here is CSAEKSTGDTEAFF. CDR3 DNA: TGCAGTGCCGAAAAATCGACAGGAGACACTGAAGCTTTCTTT.

A few counts support this clonotype. The rearrangement uses TRBV6-2 or TRBV6-3 and TRBJ2-5, with 8 bases matching TRBD2. Germline lookup yields CDR1 MNHEY and CDR2 SVGEGT. This CDR3 is 14 amino acids long. The V gene end was trimmed by 9 bases and the J gene end by 7 bases; junction bases not matched to a gene: 13. The CDR3 spells CASRSGVSQVTQYF. In DNA form, the CDR3 reads TGTGCCAGTCGTAGCGGGGTGTCCCAGGTGACCCAGTACTTC.

The J gene is TRBJ1-1, the V gene TRBV2; D is undetermined. Germline loops: CDR1 SNHLY, CDR2 FYNNEI. The V end was cut by 6 bases, the J end by 1 base, with 9 bases between. The CDR3 length is 13 residues. The CDR3: CASSAEANTEAFF. The CDR3 nucleotides are TGTGCCAGCAGCGCGGAAGCGAACACTGAAGCTTTCTTT.

The rearrangement links TRBV10-3 to TRBJ1-1; the D is unclear. Trimming took off 6 bases at V and 5 bases at J, with 16 bases between the two ends. Germline loops: CDR1 ENHRY, CDR2 SYGVKD. The CDR3 is 14 residues long. The CDR3 loop is CAISRDPGGTEAFF. The CDR3 coding sequence is TGTGCCATCAGCAGAGACCCTGGAGGTACTGAAGCTTTCTTT.

This clonotype was counted only a few times. The chain links TRBV20-1 to TRBJ1-2, with TRBD1 matching over 7 bases. Germline assignment: CDR1 DFQATT and CDR2 SNEGSKA (reference sequence). The length of the CDR3 is 15 residues. J gave up 0 bases and V 0 bases, and 4 bases lay outside the gene matches. This chain's CDR3 is CSARDYRGANYGYTF. DNA for the CDR3: TGCAGTGCTAGAGACTACAGGGGAGCTAACTATGGCTACACCTTC.

The CDR3 here is CASRDTDTQYF. DNA for the CDR3: TGTGCCAGTAGGGACACAGATACGCAGTATTTT. The gene calls are TRBV27 and TRBJ2-3, with unresolved D. The CDR3 loop spans 11 amino acids. Germline V gene sequence: CDR1 MNHEY, CDR2 SMNVEV (reference sequence). The ends were cut back, 9 bases at V and 2 bases at J, with 6 bases in the middle.

V and J are TRBV7-8 and TRBJ2-2; the D gene is possibly TRBD2 (6 bases). The CDR3 is made up of 13 amino acids. Trimming pared 5 bases from V and 5 bases from J, leaving 9 bases between. Germline V gene data show CDR1 as SGHVS and CDR2 as FQNEAQ. The CDR3 DNA reads as TGTGCCAGCAGCCCCCGGGGGACCGGGGAGCTGTTTTTT. It codes for CASSPRGTGELFF.

CDR3 in DNA: TGTGCCAGCAGTTACTCGGGCGCGGGCAACTACGAGCAGTACTTC. Protein product: CASSYSGAGNYEQYF. The chain combines TRBV6-5 with TRBJ2-7, with D perhaps TRBD2 (5 bases). CDR1 and CDR2 (germline): MNHEY, SVGAGI. The CDR3 covers 15 residues. V was trimmed by 0 bases and J by 3 bases, leaving 12 bases between them.

In its sample, this clonotype was seen a few times. V usage is TRBV27 and J usage is TRBJ1-2; D call uncertain. This CDR3 has 15 amino acids. Trimming took 0 bases from V and 4 from J, leaving 12 bases between them. CDR1 MNHEY and CDR2 SMNVEV come from the germline V gene (reference sequence). The CDR3 DNA follows: TGTGCCAGCAGTTTATCGAGCGCAGGCGGCTATGGCTACACCTTC. Protein sequence: CASSLSSAGGYGYTF.

V gene TRBV10-1 combines with J gene TRBJ2-3, with 8 nucleotides matching TRBD2. Trimming cost V 1 base and J 5 bases; bases outside gene matches: 8. CDR3 length: 16 amino acids. The germline gives CDR1 WNHNN, CDR2 SYGVQD (reference sequence). The DNA for the CDR3 is TGCGCCAGCAGTGAGTGGTCCAGCGGGAGAGGAGATACGCAGTATTTT. Translated: CASSEWSSGRGDTQYF.

This clonotype came up a few times. The chain recombines TRBV6-5 with TRBJ1-6; D ambiguous. Per germline, CDR1 MNHEY and CDR2 SVGAGI. The CDR3 is made up of 18 amino acids. Trimming cost V 4 bases and J 3 bases, with 19 bases left between them. The CDR3 region has the DNA TGTGCCAGCAGTTCTTCACCGCGGACGGACCACTATAATTCACCCCTCCACTTT. Protein: CASSSSPRTDHYNSPLHF.